This is a list of T cell receptor beta chains from one sample in a study of blood T cell repertoires in COVID-19. Data came from immunoSEQ multiplex PCR; TCRdb stores just in-frame clones and leaves some out. The table has just over 80,000 clones, 81% seen once. Sequenced: peripheral blood. These receptors were taken from an older man with acute or convalescent COVID-19. Both conserved end residues are part of each CDR3. The D gene is left open where the match is weak. The size field is filled for only some rows; it gives once, few, many or a size class.

V	J	D	size	CDR3	DNA
TRBV19	TRBJ2-7	TRBD1	.	CASSRQGLSDEQYF	TGTGCCAGTAGTAGACAGGGGCTTTCCGACGAGCAGTACTTC
TRBV7-8	TRBJ1-5	TRBD1	.	CASSLAAGGRGQPQHF	TGTGCCAGCAGCTTAGCTGCAGGGGGCAGGGGCCAGCCCCAGCATTTT
TRBV15	TRBJ2-3	.	once	CATSKAGEPTDTQYF	TGTGCCACCAGCAAGGCCGGGGAACCCACAGATACGCAGTATTTT
TRBV29-1	TRBJ1-2	.	few	CSVEGEGYGYTF	TGCAGCGTTGAAGGAGAGGGTTATGGCTACACCTTC
TRBV30	TRBJ1-4	.	.	CAGGGGGNEKLFF	TGTGCCGGGGGTGGCGGAGGAAACGAAAAACTGTTTTTT
TRBV18	TRBJ1-1	.	.	CASSSPAGSTEAFF	TGTGCCAGCTCATCACCTGCAGGGTCCACTGAAGCTTTCTTT
TRBV12-3/TRBV12-4	TRBJ1-5	.	few	CASSLGVQPQHF	TGTGCCAGCAGTTTAGGCGTCCAGCCCCAGCATTTT
TRBV21-1	TRBJ2-1	.	.	CASTRVLLAVSYNEQFF	TGTGCCAGCACCCGGGTGCTCTTAGCGGTCTCCTACAATGAGCAGTTCTTC
TRBV28	TRBJ1-4	.	few	CASSSGTMGEKLFF	TGTGCCAGCAGTTCCGGGACAATGGGAGAAAAACTGTTTTTT
TRBV28	TRBJ1-2	.	.	CASTPTRFNYGYTF	TGTGCCAGCACCCCAACGCGTTTTAACTATGGCTACACCTTC
TRBV27	TRBJ1-6	.	.	CAAAKGGLNNSPLHF	TGTGCCGCAGCTAAGGGGGGGCTCAATAATTCACCCCTCCACTTT
TRBV7-6	TRBJ1-6	TRBD1	.	CASSLTGVGSPLHF	TGTGCCAGCAGTCTAACAGGGGTTGGCTCACCCCTCCACTTT
TRBV2	TRBJ2-5	.	.	CASIFNAYQETQYF	TGTGCCAGCATATTCAACGCGTACCAAGAGACCCAGTACTTC
TRBV28	TRBJ2-7	.	once	CASSFSQGTYEQYF	TGTGCCAGCAGTTTTAGTCAGGGTACCTACGAGCAGTACTTC
TRBV3-1/TRBV3-2	TRBJ1-3	.	.	CASSQVLPGNTIYF	TGTGCCAGCAGCCAAGTCCTACCTGGAAACACCATATATTTT
TRBV2	TRBJ2-7	TRBD1	.	CASSGRASRTGVDEQYF	TGTGCCAGCAGTGGGAGAGCTTCCCGGACAGGGGTCGACGAGCAGTACTTC
TRBV30	TRBJ1-2	.	.	CAWSPRLNENYGYTF	TGTGCCTGGAGTCCCCGTCTTAATGAGAACTATGGCTACACCTTC
TRBV30	TRBJ1-4	.	.	CAWGTGFGKLFF	TGTGCCTGGGGAACAGGTTTTGGAAAACTGTTTTTT
TRBV28	TRBJ2-7	.	.	CASSLEGSYEQYF	TGTGCCAGCAGTTTGGAGGGGTCCTACGAGCAGTACTTC
TRBV18	TRBJ2-1	TRBD2	.	CASSSGLAGLYNEQFF	TGTGCCAGCTCATCGGGACTAGCGGGACTCTACAATGAGCAGTTCTTC
TRBV18	TRBJ1-1	TRBD1	few	CASSPDRAAEAFF	TGTGCCAGCTCACCAGACAGGGCCGCTGAAGCTTTCTTT
TRBV18	TRBJ1-3	.	.	CASSPSRYGNTIYF	TGTGCCAGCTCACCTTCGAGGTATGGAAACACCATATATTTT
TRBV5-1	TRBJ2-7	.	.	CASSAGGGRSFYEQYF	TGCGCCAGCAGCGCCGGAGGAGGAAGAAGCTTCTACGAGCAGTACTTC
TRBV19	TRBJ1-1	TRBD1	.	CASSIGTGNTEAFF	TGTGCCAGTAGTATCGGGACAGGGAACACTGAAGCTTTCTTT
TRBV19	TRBJ1-1	.	.	CASSIARGENTEAFF	TGTGCCAGTAGTATCGCCCGGGGAGAGAACACTGAAGCTTTCTTT
TRBV4-1	TRBJ2-1	TRBD2	few	CASSRASGRRSYNEQFF	TGCGCCAGCAGCCGAGCTAGCGGGAGGCGCTCCTACAATGAGCAGTTCTTC
TRBV5-4	TRBJ2-3	TRBD2	.	CASSSAGVSTDTQYF	TGTGCCAGCAGTTCAGCGGGAGTGAGCACAGATACGCAGTATTTT
TRBV18	TRBJ2-2	TRBD1	.	CASSLRTGPGELFF	TGTGCCAGCTCACTCCGGACAGGGCCCGGGGAGCTGTTTTTT
TRBV12-3/TRBV12-4	TRBJ2-5	.	.	CASSFDSQETQYF	TGTGCCAGCAGTTTTGACAGCCAAGAGACCCAGTACTTC
TRBV18	TRBJ1-2	TRBD1	.	CASSPDRGNYGYTF	TGTGCCAGCTCACCGGACAGGGGCAACTATGGCTACACCTTC
TRBV25-1	TRBJ2-1	.	.	CASSELNPTLSLMREQFF	TGTGCCAGCAGTGAGCTTAATCCGACCTTGAGCCTTATGAGGGAGCAGTTCTTC
TRBV5-1	TRBJ2-1	TRBD2	.	CASRQNIAGGPNEQFF	TGCGCCAGCAGACAGAATATAGCGGGAGGGCCAAATGAGCAGTTCTTC
TRBV27	TRBJ2-3	TRBD2	.	CASSGGGGTDTQYF	TGTGCCAGCAGTGGGGGGGGAGGCACAGATACGCAGTATTTT
TRBV7-3	TRBJ2-3	TRBD1	.	CASSLIPGTGTDTQYF	TGTGCCAGCAGCTTAATACCCGGGACAGGCACAGATACGCAGTATTTT
TRBV18	TRBJ2-1	TRBD2	few	CASSIAGVYNEQFF	TGTGCCAGCTCTATAGCGGGAGTATACAATGAGCAGTTCTTC
TRBV29-1	TRBJ1-1	.	.	CSVDGEKAFF	TGCAGCGTTGATGGGGAGAAAGCTTTCTTT
TRBV5-4	TRBJ1-1	.	.	CASSLPRGGAEAFF	TGTGCCAGCAGCTTACCCAGAGGGGGGGCAGAAGCTTTCTTT
TRBV9	TRBJ1-6	TRBD1	.	CASSVAGTGSSPLHF	TGTGCCAGCAGCGTAGCCGGGACAGGGAGTTCACCCCTCCACTTT
TRBV10-3	TRBJ2-4	.	once	CAISEGRENIQYF	TGTGCCATCAGTGAAGGGAGAGAAAACATTCAGTACTTC
TRBV5-1	TRBJ2-1	TRBD1	.	CASSRRTGNVDEQFF	TGCGCCAGCAGCCGACGGACAGGGAATGTGGATGAGCAGTTCTTC
TRBV28	TRBJ2-5	TRBD1	.	CASSLPEGQARETQYF	TGTGCCAGCAGTTTACCTGAGGGACAGGCTCGAGAGACCCAGTACTTC
TRBV6-5	TRBJ2-7	.	.	CASSLGYEQYF	TGTGCCAGCAGTCTAGGATACGAGCAGTACTTC
TRBV27	TRBJ2-1	TRBD1	.	CASSLVTGVTEQFF	TGTGCCAGCAGTTTGGTGACAGGGGTGACTGAGCAGTTCTTC
TRBV5-1	TRBJ1-5	.	.	CASSLIPDQPQHF	TGCGCCAGCAGCTTGATCCCGGATCAGCCCCAGCATTTT
TRBV18	TRBJ1-4	TRBD1	.	CASSPTVQGAEKLFF	TGTGCCAGCTCACCAACTGTTCAGGGGGCTGAAAAACTGTTTTTT
TRBV10-3	TRBJ2-2	TRBD2	.	CAISEQLAGGHDGELFF	TGTGCCATCAGTGAACAACTAGCGGGAGGACACGACGGGGAGCTGTTTTTT
TRBV7-7	TRBJ2-5	.	.	CASSRSAQETQYF	TGTGCTAGCAGCCGTAGCGCGCAAGAGACCCAGTACTTC
TRBV2	TRBJ1-2	TRBD1	.	CASSPSRQGIYGYTF	TGTGCCAGCAGTCCAAGCAGACAGGGGATCTATGGCTACACCTTC
TRBV2	TRBJ2-4	TRBD1	.	CASSLAGGNQNIQYF	TGTGCCAGCAGTCTTGCAGGGGGCAACCAAAACATTCAGTACTTC
TRBV6-5	TRBJ1-2	TRBD1	.	CASSPEGQSYGYTF	TGTGCCAGCAGCCCCGAGGGACAGTCCTATGGCTACACCTTC
TRBV6-6	TRBJ2-5	.	once	CASIYRETQYF	TGTGCCAGTATCTATCGGGAGACCCAGTACTTC
TRBV28	TRBJ1-2	TRBD1	.	CASSLLQGGGYTF	TGTGCCAGCAGTTTACTCCAGGGGGGTGGCTACACCTTC
TRBV18	TRBJ2-1	.	.	CASSPFGSGSYNEQFF	TGTGCCAGCTCACCCTTTGGGAGCGGCTCCTACAATGAGCAGTTCTTC
TRBV5-6	TRBJ1-6	TRBD1	few	CASSPGQVNSPLHF	TGTGCCAGCTCGCCGGGACAGGTGAATTCACCCCTCCACTTT